This T cell receptor beta chain emerged from a study of cytomegalovirus exposure and HLA in healthy donors. Overall study context: The use of the same platform for the 110 or so validation repertoires and the 666 first-cohort repertoires was reported by a later analysis. General observations from the study: A few chains tied to CMV proved CMV antigen-specific in vitro. Subsequent analysis revealed that first-cohort TCR clusters tended to co-occur in the 100 to 150 validation repertoires.

Separate from the roughly 610-subject first cohort, the 120-subject validation cohort was the one that the donors belonged to. The data were produced by immunoSEQ multiplex PCR, yet TCRdb's version contains in-frame clones alone and is incomplete. In the table there are under 250,000 clones, more than 85% of which are singletons. Concerning this clone itself: Its antigen remains unidentified.

Trimming took 6 bases from V and 7 from J, leaving 10 bases between them. The CDR3 is 11 residues long. Germline loops: CDR1 MNHNS, CDR2 SASEGT. This clonotype was obtained from a man aged 18 to 35 in good health and CMV-seropositive. The sample comprised PBMCs. The chain joins TRBV6-1 to TRBJ2-7; D unresolved. DNA of the CDR3: TGTGCCAGCAGACAGCCAGGAGAGCAGTACTTC. It codes for CASRQPGEQYF.